A selection of T cell receptor beta chains follows, all from one sample in a study of vaccination and CD4 T cells after COVID-19. Their antigens are not known. TCRdb reprocessed the PCR reads with MiXCR, giving one entry per CDR3 protein. Among about 10,000 distinct CDR3 sequences listed, less than 60% were seen once. Sequencing was carried out using CD4+ T cells from blood, cultured in vitro. These receptors all stem from a human donor who had recovered from COVID-19. Both conserved end residues are part of each CDR3. A D gene is named only where the DNA matches it firmly. Clone size is shown for a subset of rows, as once, few, many or a class of expanded clone.

NA,TRBV6-2/TRBV6-3,NA,TRBJ1-3,TGTGCCACACTACCGGGCGCACCTTCAAGCGTCGGACTCGGAAACACCATATATTTT,CATLPGAPSSVGLGNTIYF
NA,TRBV18,TRBD1,TRBJ2-7,TGTGCCAGCTCACCGCCTAACAGGGGACACCTGATCTACGAGCAGTACTTC,CASSPPNRGHLIYEQYF
NA,TRBV30,NA,TRBJ2-1,TGTGCCTGGAGTGTGGGCAGCTACAATGAGCAGTTCTTC,CAWSVGSYNEQFF
NA,TRBV10-2,NA,TRBJ2-5,TGCGCCAGCAGTGCGGGCTCGGAGACCCAGTACTTC,CASSAGSETQYF
NA,TRBV25-1,TRBD1,TRBJ1-1,TGTGCCAGCAGGAGACAGGGGGCGGCTGAAGCTTTCTTT,CASRRQGAAEAFF
NA,TRBV5-4,TRBD1,TRBJ1-4,TGTGCCAGCAGCTTCTATCCGGGACAGGGGAACGAAAAACTGTTTTTT,CASSFYPGQGNEKLFF
NA,TRBV10-2,NA,TRBJ2-7,TGCGCCAGCAGAAGGGGGAGCTCCTACGAGCAGTACTTC,CASRRGSSYEQYF
few,TRBV18,NA,TRBJ1-4,TGTGCCAGCTCACCAGGGGCAACTAATGAAAAACTGTTTTTT,CASSPGATNEKLFF
NA,TRBV7-9,NA,TRBJ1-3,TGTGCCAGCAGCCCGAACGAACAGGGAAACACCATATATTTT,CASSPNEQGNTIYF
few,TRBV19,NA,TRBJ2-2,TGTGCCAGTAGTTTGACTAGTGGAAGGGTGGAGCTGTTTTTT,CASSLTSGRVELFF
few,TRBV7-2,NA,TRBJ2-2,TGTGCCAGCAGCTCCCGAGTTGCGGGAAGGGGCGGCACCGGGGAGCTGTTTTTT,CASSSRVAGRGGTGELFF
NA,TRBV20-1,NA,TRBJ2-2,TGCAGTGCTAGAGATGCAGACAGGACTTCCGGGGAGCTGTTTTTT,CSARDADRTSGELFF
few,TRBV11-3,TRBD1,TRBJ1-2,TGTGCCAGCACCATGACAGGGGGGTATGGCTACACCTTC,CASTMTGGYGYTF
NA,TRBV12-5,TRBD2,TRBJ2-5,TGTGCTAGTGGCGGAGGACTAGCGGGGGTATACCAAGAGACCCAGTACTTC,CASGGGLAGVYQETQYF
NA,TRBV6-1,NA,TRBJ1-5,TGTGCCAGCACCCCAGGCTCGGGCGGCGATCAGCCCCAGCATTTT,CASTPGSGGDQPQHF
NA,TRBV19,NA,TRBJ1-6,TGTGCCAGTAGCCCCGGTGGGGGGATGTCACCCCTCCACTTT,CASSPGGGMSPLHF
NA,TRBV5-4,TRBD1,TRBJ2-3,TGTGCCAGCAGCCCATGGACAGGGTTAGCCACAGATACGCAGTATTTT,CASSPWTGLATDTQYF
NA,TRBV6-1,NA,TRBJ2-3,TGTGCCAGCGGACCAGGTTACACAGATACGCAGTATTTT,CASGPGYTDTQYF
NA,TRBV30,NA,TRBJ1-1,TGTGCCTGGAGTCGGACCAGGCGGCAGGCGAACACTGAAGCTTTCTTT,CAWSRTRRQANTEAFF
NA,TRBV7-6,TRBD1,TRBJ2-7,TGTGCCAGCAGCTTACTCGCAGGACAGGTAGAAGGCGAGCAGTACTTC,CASSLLAGQVEGEQYF
NA,TRBV7-2,NA,TRBJ2-3,TGTGCCAGCAGCTTAGTCGTGCGGGGTCGGACAGATACGCAGTATTTT,CASSLVVRGRTDTQYF
NA,TRBV23-1,TRBD2,TRBJ2-3,TGCGCCAGCAGTCAATCCCCGGGGGGAGCGGGGGGGCTCAGAGATACGCAGTATTTT,CASSQSPGGAGGLRDTQYF
NA,TRBV20-1,NA,TRBJ1-4,TGCAGTACAGATGGGATAAGCACTAATGAAAAACTGTTTTTT,CSTDGISTNEKLFF
NA,TRBV19,TRBD1,TRBJ1-2,TGTGCCAGTAGCATGGACAGGGGGGAGGGCTACACCTTC,CASSMDRGEGYTF
once,TRBV6-1,NA,TRBJ2-7,TGTGCCATCAGTGAGTTGGGGGCCTGGGATGAGCAGTACTTC,CAISELGAWDEQYF
few,TRBV5-1,TRBD1,TRBJ1-1,TGCGCCAGCACCCGGCTAGGGGGCGCTGAGGGCACTGAAGCTTTCTTT,CASTRLGGAEGTEAFF
NA,TRBV20-1,NA,TRBJ2-3,TGCAGTGCTAGAGTAGATAGCACAGATACGCAGTATTTT,CSARVDSTDTQYF
few,TRBV7-2,NA,TRBJ2-7,TGTGCCAGCAGCCGAGACAGCGACATCCCCTACGAGCAGTACTTC,CASSRDSDIPYEQYF
once,TRBV2,TRBD2,TRBJ2-1,TGTGCCAGCAGCGCCCGACTAGCGGCGAGCTCCTACAATGAGCAGTTCTTC,CASSARLAASSYNEQFF
hyperexpanded,TRBV5-1,NA,TRBJ1-1,TGCGCCAGCAGCCAAGAGAACACTGAAGCTTTCTTT,CASSQENTEAFF
NA,TRBV5-1,NA,TRBJ1-2,TGCGCCAGCAGCTTGACAGGAATTGGCTATGGCTACACCTTC,CASSLTGIGYGYTF
NA,TRBV27,NA,TRBJ2-2,TGTGCCAGCAGTTCGATCCATCTCGTGGGGCCACTTAACACCGGGGGGCTGTTTTTT,CASSSIHLVGPLNTGGLFF
NA,TRBV10-3,NA,TRBJ2-7,TGTGCCAGCAGGCAAGAGGGTGGGTCCTACGAGCAGTACTTC,CASRQEGGSYEQYF
NA,TRBV30,TRBD1,TRBJ1-6,TGTGCCTGGGACAGGGGACTGGCCCCTTCACCCCTCCACTTT,CAWDRGLAPSPLHF
NA,TRBV5-1,TRBD1,TRBJ2-5,TGCGCCAGCAGCCCCGGGACAGGGGCTGAGACCCAGTACTTC,CASSPGTGAETQYF
NA,TRBV12-5,NA,TRBJ1-1,TGTGCTAGTGGTGGACAGCCCATGAACACTGAAGCTTTCTTT,CASGGQPMNTEAFF
few,TRBV6-2/TRBV6-3,NA,TRBJ1-2,TGTGCCAGCAGTTACCCCCGGGACAAAGGGGTCCGGGGTGGCTACACCTTC,CASSYPRDKGVRGGYTF
NA,TRBV7-9,NA,TRBJ1-1,TGTGCCAGCAGCTTAGAAATTATGAACACTGAAGCTTTCTTT,CASSLEIMNTEAFF
large,TRBV12-3/TRBV12-4,NA,TRBJ1-4,TGTGCCAGCAGTTCCTCGGGGGGACTGGAAAAACTGTTTTTT,CASSSSGGLEKLFF
NA,TRBV6-2/TRBV6-3,NA,TRBJ2-7,TGTGCCAGCAGTCGCCGAGGTACGACCGCGGAGCAGTACTTC,CASSRRGTTAEQYF
once,TRBV6-1,NA,TRBJ1-6,TGTGCCACCAGGCCCGCCGGACCGCGGGCCTCACCCCTCCACTTT,CATRPAGPRASPLHF
few,TRBV7-9,NA,TRBJ1-3,TGTGCCAGCAGGCCGGGGGGGGACTCTGGAAACACCATATATTTT,CASRPGGDSGNTIYF
NA,TRBV14,NA,TRBJ2-3,TGTGCCAGCAGCCAGGTCTTTGGGTGGAGCACAGATACGCAGTATTTT,CASSQVFGWSTDTQYF
NA,TRBV18,TRBD1,TRBJ1-1,TGTGCCAGCTCATCACAGGGGCGTGGGGCTGAAGCTTTCTTT,CASSSQGRGAEAFF
once,TRBV9,NA,TRBJ2-3,TGTGCCAGCAGCGTAGGGTCCCTGACTACGGATACGCAGTATTTT,CASSVGSLTTDTQYF
NA,TRBV27,NA,TRBJ1-1,TGTGCCAGCAGAACAGTGGTTCACACTGAAGCTTTCTTT,CASRTVVHTEAFF
few,TRBV6-1,NA,TRBJ1-2,TGTGCCAGCGGTCAGAGAGGGTCCCCCTATGGCTACACCTTC,CASGQRGSPYGYTF
few,TRBV6-1,TRBD1,TRBJ1-1,TGTGCCAGCAGCCTTGACAGGGCGAACACTGAAGCTTTCTTT,CASSLDRANTEAFF
NA,TRBV7-9,NA,TRBJ1-1,TGTGCCAGCAGCTCCCAGGGACTAGAAGCTTTCTTT,CASSSQGLEAFF
NA,TRBV6-2/TRBV6-3,TRBD1,TRBJ2-1,TGTGCCAGCAGTGGAAGGGGGCGCGGGTCCTACAATGAGCAGTTCTTC,CASSGRGRGSYNEQFF
NA,TRBV20-1,NA,TRBJ1-6,TGCAGTGCTAGAGCCTCAGGCCCTAGCTCCTATAATTCACCCCTCCACTTT,CSARASGPSSYNSPLHF
NA,TRBV25-1,NA,TRBJ1-2,TGTGCCAGCAGTGAAGAGGGCGGGGTCTATGGCTACACCTTC,CASSEEGGVYGYTF
NA,TRBV3-1,TRBD2,TRBJ2-1,TGTGCCAGCAGCCAGTCCAGTAGCGGGGGGCTCCTCTCCTACAATGAGCAGTTCTTC,CASSQSSSGGLLSYNEQFF
NA,TRBV30,NA,TRBJ1-1,TGTGCCTGGAGTTCCGGGCCGAGGGGCACTGAAGCTTTCTTT,CAWSSGPRGTEAFF
NA,TRBV7-9,TRBD1,TRBJ1-4,TGTGCCAGCAGCCCCGGGGACAGACTAACTAATGAAAAACTGTTTTTT,CASSPGDRLTNEKLFF
few,TRBV5-4,TRBD1,TRBJ2-7,TGTGCCAGCAGCTTGGGACAGGGGGGTTCCTACGAGCAGTACTTC,CASSLGQGGSYEQYF
few,TRBV5-4,NA,TRBJ1-6,TGTGCCAGCAGCTTGGCCGGGGGACAAGTTAATTCACCCCTCCACTTT,CASSLAGGQVNSPLHF